This is a list of T cell receptor beta chains from one sample in a study of STAT3 mutations in large granular lymphocyte leukemia. Sequencing was performed with immunoSEQ multiplex PCR; in TCRdb, only in-frame clones are kept and a portion is missing. This sample has approximately 8,000 clones, with 85% to 90% found just once. Specimen: peripheral blood mononuclear cells. These receptors originate from a man aged 80 or over with T-cell large granular lymphocyte leukemia. Some clones in this sample may be carry-over from other donors' samples. Both conserved end residues are part of each CDR3. D genes are given only for firm matches. The size of a clone is reported for some rows only, either as once, few or many, or as a class for expanded clones.

TRBV18	-	TRBJ2-3	15	-	CASSRSRGEADTQYF	TGTGCCAGCTCACGGAGCAGGGGGGAGGCAGATACGCAGTATTTT
TRBV16	-	TRBJ1-3	13	-	CASSQVSGNTIYF	TGTGCCAGCAGCCAGGTCTCTGGAAACACCATATATTTT
TRBV7-8	TRBD1	TRBJ1-2	18	-	CASSLLTTGPRSPYGYTF	TGTGCCAGCAGCTTACTAACGACAGGGCCCCGCTCCCCTTATGGCTACACCTTC
TRBV5-4	-	TRBJ2-2	16	-	CASSSPPGQDTGELFF	TGTGCCAGCAGCTCCCCCCCGGGGCAAGACACCGGGGAGCTGTTTTTT
TRBV2	-	TRBJ1-4	13	-	CARRGPPNEKLFF	TGTGCCAGAAGGGGTCCGCCTAATGAAAAACTGTTTTTT
TRBV27	TRBD1	TRBJ1-2	15	-	CASRGQGAGDYGYTF	TGTGCCAGCAGGGGACAGGGGGCTGGGGATTATGGCTACACCTTC
TRBV7-2	TRBD1	TRBJ2-3	19	-	CASSLPTRPDRGWGDTQYF	TGTGCCAGCAGCTTACCTACTCGCCCGGACAGGGGATGGGGAGATACGCAGTATTTT
TRBV9	TRBD1	TRBJ1-2	13	-	CASSRDSFYGYTF	TGTGCCAGCAGCAGGGACAGCTTCTATGGCTACACCTTC
TRBV5-1	-	TRBJ1-2	13	-	CASSLVYNYGYTF	TGCGCCAGCAGCTTGGTATATAACTATGGCTACACCTTC
TRBV19	-	TRBJ2-7	13	once	CASSRQSSYEQYF	TGTGCCAGTAGTCGACAAAGCTCCTACGAGCAGTACTTC
TRBV6-5	-	TRBJ1-1	13	-	CASTSHVNTEAFF	TGTGCCAGCACCTCACACGTGAACACTGAAGCTTTCTTT
TRBV7-2	TRBD1	TRBJ2-3	17	-	CASSQRSGQGVRDTQYF	TGTGCCAGCAGCCAACGGAGTGGACAGGGAGTAAGAGATACGCAGTATTTT
TRBV7-9	-	TRBJ1-1	14	-	CASSLVEGSTEAFF	TGTGCCAGCAGCTTAGTGGAGGGAAGCACTGAAGCTTTCTTT
TRBV12-5	-	TRBJ2-3	13	once	CASVGSSTDTQYF	TGTGCTAGTGTTGGGTCTAGCACAGATACGCAGTATTTT
TRBV9	TRBD2	TRBJ2-7	15	-	CASSVGTSGGREQYF	TGTGCCAGCAGCGTCGGGACTAGCGGGGGGCGTGAGCAGTACTTC
TRBV7-8	TRBD1	TRBJ1-2	16	-	CASSPTTRDRVGGYTF	TGTGCCAGCAGCCCTACTACACGTGACAGGGTGGGAGGCTACACCTTC
TRBV10-3	-	TRBJ1-3	14	-	CAISGVGAGNTIYF	TGTGCCATCAGTGGCGTGGGTGCTGGAAACACCATATATTTT
TRBV10-3	-	TRBJ2-7	14	-	CAISEGGGFYEQYF	TGTGCCATCAGTGAGGGTGGGGGTTTCTACGAGCAGTACTTC
TRBV9	TRBD2	TRBJ2-7	14	-	CASSVSSGEAEQYF	TGTGCCAGCAGCGTAAGTAGCGGGGAGGCCGAGCAGTACTTC
TRBV18	TRBD1	TRBJ1-3	16	-	CASSPDRAYSGNTIYF	TGTGCCAGCTCACCAGACAGGGCCTACTCTGGAAACACCATATATTTT
TRBV6-4	TRBD2	TRBJ2-1	15	-	CASNPSGDGNNEQFF	TGTGCCAGCAACCCTAGCGGGGACGGAAACAATGAGCAGTTCTTC
TRBV14	-	TRBJ1-2	13	-	CASSQVTSYGYTF	TGTGCCAGCAGCCAAGTTACCTCCTATGGCTACACCTTC
TRBV19	-	TRBJ2-5	13	-	CASSTPTGETQYF	TGTGCCAGTAGTACCCCTACGGGGGAGACCCAGTACTTC
TRBV30	-	TRBJ2-6	18	few	CAWSVVALFRAGANVLTF	TGTGCCTGGAGTGTAGTCGCGCTTTTCAGGGCTGGGGCCAACGTCCTGACTTTC
TRBV9	TRBD1	TRBJ1-1	16	-	CASSVGLGDSDTEAFF	TGTGCCAGCAGCGTAGGATTGGGGGACAGCGACACTGAAGCTTTCTTT
TRBV6-6	-	TRBJ2-4	14	few	CASLQAQDKNIQYF	TGTGCCAGCCTGCAGGCACAGGACAAAAACATTCAGTACTTC
TRBV7-9	-	TRBJ1-2	12	few	CASSLGPYGYTF	TGTGCCAGCAGCTTAGGGCCATATGGCTACACCTTC